This T cell receptor (beta chain) was profiled in a study of T cell repertoires in cytomegalovirus infection. Overall study: Indications came from public TCR beta signatures; they pointed to CMV infection and to a matching HLA type. Study observations and caveats: HLA-C-restricted, CMV-specific TCR beta clonotypes were dominant ex vivo. People with CMV and the relevant HLA were identified by cumulative public TCR beta family frequency.

Via MiXCR, TCRdb re-called the reads, giving one row per CDR3 protein. This sample has some 920,000 distinct CDR3 sequences, with around 29% found just once. Germline V gene data show CDR1 as SGHTA and CDR2 as FQGTGA. The CDR3 covers 13 residues. V was pared by 6 bases and J by 0 bases, with 8 bases between. Worth noting for this clonotype: The antigen is undetermined.

This receptor was identified in a human donor in good health (CMV status not recorded). Some clones in this sample may be carry-over from other donors' samples. The genes are TRBV7-3 and TRBJ1-2; D is undetermined. This specimen consisted of cultured CD8+ T cells from PBMCs, obtained from culture after CMV antigen stimulation. CDR3 in DNA: TGTGCCAGCAGGGATTTCCCTAACTATGGCTACACCTTC. Its translation: CASRDFPNYGYTF.